A selection of T cell receptor beta chains follows, all from one sample in a study of PD-1 blockade in classical Hodgkin lymphoma. Assay: immunoSEQ multiplex PCR; the TCRdb copy retains only in-frame clones and omits some. The data show under 45,000 clones, 65% to 80% seen once. This specimen consisted of peripheral blood mononuclear cells (PBMCs), obtained at baseline. These receptors were collected from a human donor with classical Hodgkin lymphoma. Each CDR3 is given with its conserved first and last residue. Each record gives: V gene, clone size, D gene, J gene, CDR3 DNA, CDR3 protein. The D gene is left open where the match is weak. Some rows mark clone size as missing; the rest say once, few, many or name a class of expanded clone.

TRBV27,.,TRBD1,TRBJ2-7,TGTGCCAGCAGCCCTCCGGGACAGGTCAGAGGTAACGAGCAGTACTTC,CASSPPGQVRGNEQYF
TRBV6-6,.,.,TRBJ1-1,TGTGCCAGCAGTCAGGTAGCCGCCTCAGAAGCTTTCTTT,CASSQVAASEAFF
TRBV5-1,once,TRBD2,TRBJ2-3,TGCGCCAGCAGCTGGAGACTAGCGGGAGAACTAACAGATACGCAGTATTTT,CASSWRLAGELTDTQYF
TRBV6-5,.,.,TRBJ1-1,TGTGCCAGCAGTCCCACCGGGTCCGGGGGGACTGAAGCTTTCTTT,CASSPTGSGGTEAFF
TRBV9,.,TRBD2,TRBJ2-7,TGTGCCAGCAGCGTAGCAGCTAGCGGGTCGCCCTACGAGCAGTACTTC,CASSVAASGSPYEQYF
TRBV9,.,.,TRBJ2-5,TGTGCCAGCAGCGTAGCCGGCTCAGAAGAGACCCAGTACTTC,CASSVAGSEETQYF
TRBV28,.,TRBD1,TRBJ1-2,TGTGCCAGCATCTCAGGGGGCGCATGGGAGGATGGCTACACCTTC,CASISGGAWEDGYTF
TRBV6-5,.,TRBD1,TRBJ2-7,TGTGCCAGCAGTACCCTGACAGGGGGCGGCTACGAGCAGTACTTC,CASSTLTGGGYEQYF
TRBV11-2,.,TRBD2,TRBJ2-5,TGTGCCAGCAGCTATAGCGGGGAGACCCAGTACTTC,CASSYSGETQYF
TRBV4-1,.,.,TRBJ2-7,TGCGCCAGCAGCGTTGTTGGGTACGAGCAGTACTTC,CASSVVGYEQYF
TRBV18,few,.,TRBJ2-5,TGTGCCAGCTCCGGGACCCAAGAGACCCAGTACTTC,CASSGTQETQYF
TRBV19,few,.,TRBJ1-1,TGTGCCAGTACGAGGAGGGTGAACACTGAAGCTTTCTTT,CASTRRVNTEAFF
TRBV6-5,.,.,TRBJ2-7,TGTGCCAGCAGTTACGACAGCGACTACGAGCAGTACTTC,CASSYDSDYEQYF
TRBV14,.,TRBD2,TRBJ2-7,TGTGCCAGCAGCCAGGGACTAGCGGACTTTTACGCCTACGAGCAGTACTTC,CASSQGLADFYAYEQYF
TRBV27,.,.,TRBJ2-3,TGTGCCAGCAGCCGCAGGGGAGACGGGGATACGCAGTATTTT,CASSRRGDGDTQYF
TRBV7-8,once,.,TRBJ2-7,TGTGCCAGCAGCTTAGCTAGGTCCTACGAGCAGTACTTC,CASSLARSYEQYF
TRBV19,few,.,TRBJ1-3,TGTGCCAGTACCCAACCTGGAAACACCATATATTTT,CASTQPGNTIYF
TRBV27,.,TRBD1,TRBJ2-7,TGTGCCAGCAGTGGGACAGGGAACCCCCACGAGCAGTACTTC,CASSGTGNPHEQYF
TRBV5-6,.,.,TRBJ2-3,TGTGCCAGCAGCTTTTTGGTAAATACGCAGTATTTT,CASSFLVNTQYF
TRBV6-5,.,.,TRBJ1-1,TGTGCCAGCAGTTGCTTGAAGGAGAACACTGAAGCTTTCTTT,CASSCLKENTEAFF
TRBV30,.,.,TRBJ2-4,TGTGCCTGGAGTGACCTAGGGATCAAAAACATTCAGTACTTC,CAWSDLGIKNIQYF
TRBV5-1,.,.,TRBJ2-2,TGCGCCAGCAGCTTGATAGGGGTGGAAGGGACCGGGGAGCTGTTTTTT,CASSLIGVEGTGELFF
TRBV27,.,TRBD1,TRBJ1-2,TGTGCCAGCAGTTCCGGAGACAGGGGAAGGTCGAACTATGGCTACACCTTC,CASSSGDRGRSNYGYTF
TRBV2,.,.,TRBJ2-3,TGTGCCAGCAGTATAAGAGGGTTTCAGGGCACAGATACGCAGTATTTT,CASSIRGFQGTDTQYF
TRBV11-3,.,.,TRBJ2-3,TGTGCCAGCAGCTTAGGTCCGCCAAGCACAGATACGCAGTATTTT,CASSLGPPSTDTQYF
TRBV27,few,.,TRBJ2-2,TGTGCCAGCAGTTCACATCCGGGACTGAACACCGGGGAGCTGTTTTTT,CASSSHPGLNTGELFF
TRBV10-3,.,.,TRBJ1-3,TGTGCCATCAGGAAAGATTGGGAGACAGGCCCCAGTGCCATATATTTT,CAIRKDWETGPSAIYF
TRBV27,.,.,TRBJ2-1,TGTGCCAGCAGTTCCAGGGCAAATGAGCAGTTCTTC,CASSSRANEQFF
TRBV19,.,TRBD2,TRBJ2-7,TGTGCCAGTATGGAGTTGGGGGGGTCGCAGTACTTC,CASMELGGSQYF
TRBV7-2,.,TRBD2,TRBJ2-7,TGTGCCAGCAGCTTAGTGGCTAGCGGCAGTTACGAGCAGTACTTC,CASSLVASGSYEQYF
TRBV7-2,.,TRBD1,TRBJ2-1,TGTGCCAGCAGCTTAGAGGGGGAGACAGGGTGGAATGAGCAGTTCTTC,CASSLEGETGWNEQFF
TRBV30,.,TRBD2,TRBJ2-1,TGTGCCTGGAGCCTTAGCGGGGGGAATTTTGAGCAGTTCTTC,CAWSLSGGNFEQFF